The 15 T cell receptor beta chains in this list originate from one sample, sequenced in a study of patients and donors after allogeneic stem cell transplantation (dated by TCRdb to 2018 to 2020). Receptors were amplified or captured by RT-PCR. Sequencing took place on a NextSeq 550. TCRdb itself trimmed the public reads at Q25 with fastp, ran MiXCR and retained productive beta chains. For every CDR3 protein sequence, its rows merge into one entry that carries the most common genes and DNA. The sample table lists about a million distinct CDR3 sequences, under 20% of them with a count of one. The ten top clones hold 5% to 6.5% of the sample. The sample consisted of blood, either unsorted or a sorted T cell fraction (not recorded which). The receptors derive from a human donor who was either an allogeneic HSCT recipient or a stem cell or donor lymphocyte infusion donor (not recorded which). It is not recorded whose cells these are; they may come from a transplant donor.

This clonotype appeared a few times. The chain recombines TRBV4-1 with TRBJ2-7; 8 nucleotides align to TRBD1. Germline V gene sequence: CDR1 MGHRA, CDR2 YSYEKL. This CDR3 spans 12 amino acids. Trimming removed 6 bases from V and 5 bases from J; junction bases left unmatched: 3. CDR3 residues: CASSGTGHEQYF. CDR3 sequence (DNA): TGCGCCAGCAGTGGGACAGGACACGAGCAGTACTTC.

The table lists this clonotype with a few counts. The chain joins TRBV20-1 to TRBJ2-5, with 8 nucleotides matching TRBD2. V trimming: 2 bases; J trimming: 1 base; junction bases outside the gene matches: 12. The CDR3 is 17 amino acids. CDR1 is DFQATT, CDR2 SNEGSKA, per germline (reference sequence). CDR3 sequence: CSARLPTPGLGQETQYF. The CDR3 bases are TGCAGTGCTAGATTACCAACCCCGGGACTAGGCCAAGAGACCCAGTACTTC.

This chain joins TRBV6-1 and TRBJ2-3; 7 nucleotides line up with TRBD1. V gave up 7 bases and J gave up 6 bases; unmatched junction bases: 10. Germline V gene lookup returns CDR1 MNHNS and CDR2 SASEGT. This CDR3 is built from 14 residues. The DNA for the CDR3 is TGTGCCAGCACCATGACAGGGCCGGGGGATACGCAGTATTTT. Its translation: CASTMTGPGDTQYF.

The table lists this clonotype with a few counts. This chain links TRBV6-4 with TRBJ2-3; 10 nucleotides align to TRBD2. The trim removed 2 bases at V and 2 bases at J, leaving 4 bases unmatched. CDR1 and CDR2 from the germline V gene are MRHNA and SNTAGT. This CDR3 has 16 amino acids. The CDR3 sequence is CASSDAAGGTTDTQYF. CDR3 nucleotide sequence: TGTGCCAGCAGTGACGCAGCGGGAGGGACCACAGATACGCAGTATTTT.

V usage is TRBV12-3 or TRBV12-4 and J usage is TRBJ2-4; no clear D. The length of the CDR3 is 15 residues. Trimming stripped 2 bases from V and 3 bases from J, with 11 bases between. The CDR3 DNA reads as TGTGCCAGCAGTTTAATAGGGAAAGTCAAAAACATTCAGTACTTC. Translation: CASSLIGKVKNIQYF.

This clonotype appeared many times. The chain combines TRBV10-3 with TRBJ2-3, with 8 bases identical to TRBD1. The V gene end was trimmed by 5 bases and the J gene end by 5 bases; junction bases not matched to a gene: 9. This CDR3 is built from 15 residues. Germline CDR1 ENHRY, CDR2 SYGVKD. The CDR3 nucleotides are TGTGCCATCAGTCTGACAGGGGACCCGGTAGATACGCAGTATTTT. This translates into CAISLTGDPVDTQYF.

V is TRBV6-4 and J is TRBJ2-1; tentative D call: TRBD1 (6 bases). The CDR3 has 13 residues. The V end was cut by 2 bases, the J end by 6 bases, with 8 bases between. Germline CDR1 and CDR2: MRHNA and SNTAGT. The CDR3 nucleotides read TGTGCCAGCAGTGACGGCAGGGGCAATGAGCAGTTCTTC. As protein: CASSDGRGNEQFF.

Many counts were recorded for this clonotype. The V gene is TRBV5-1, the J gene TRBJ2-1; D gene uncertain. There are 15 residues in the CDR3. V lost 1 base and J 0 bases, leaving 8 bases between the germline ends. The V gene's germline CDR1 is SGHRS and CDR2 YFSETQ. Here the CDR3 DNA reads TGCGCCAGCAGCTTGACTCTGAGCTCCTACAATGAGCAGTTCTTC. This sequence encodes CASSLTLSSYNEQFF.

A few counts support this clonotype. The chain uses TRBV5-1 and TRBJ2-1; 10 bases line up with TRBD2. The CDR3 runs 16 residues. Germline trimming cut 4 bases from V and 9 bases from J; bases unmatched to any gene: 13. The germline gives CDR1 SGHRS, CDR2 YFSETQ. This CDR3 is CASSAFSSGRKGEQFF. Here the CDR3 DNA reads TGCGCCAGCAGCGCCTTCTCTAGCGGGAGAAAGGGTGAGCAGTTCTTC.

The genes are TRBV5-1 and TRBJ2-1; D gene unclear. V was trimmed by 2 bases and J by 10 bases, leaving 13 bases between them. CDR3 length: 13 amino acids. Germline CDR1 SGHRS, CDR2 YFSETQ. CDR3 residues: CASSFGPPREQFF. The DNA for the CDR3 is TGCGCCAGCAGCTTTGGACCCCCTCGGGAGCAGTTCTTC.

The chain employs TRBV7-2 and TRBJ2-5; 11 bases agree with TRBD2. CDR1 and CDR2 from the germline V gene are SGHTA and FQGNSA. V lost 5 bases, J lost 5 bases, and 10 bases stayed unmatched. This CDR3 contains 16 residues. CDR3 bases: TGTGCCAGCAGCCCTACTAGCGGGAGACCCCCGGAGACCCAGTACTTC. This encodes CASSPTSGRPPETQYF.

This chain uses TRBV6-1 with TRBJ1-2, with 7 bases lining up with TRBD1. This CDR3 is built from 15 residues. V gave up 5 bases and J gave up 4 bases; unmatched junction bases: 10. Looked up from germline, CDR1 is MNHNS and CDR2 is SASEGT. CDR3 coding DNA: TGTGCCAGCAGTAGACTACCGGGACAGCTCTATGGCTACACCTTC. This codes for CASSRLPGQLYGYTF.

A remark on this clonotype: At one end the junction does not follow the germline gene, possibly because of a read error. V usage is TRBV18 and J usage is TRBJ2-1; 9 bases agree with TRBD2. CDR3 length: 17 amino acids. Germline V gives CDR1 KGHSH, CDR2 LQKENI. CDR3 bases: TGTGCCAGCTCTCCACGGACTAGCGAGAAAGTGGGGAATGAGCAGTTCTTC. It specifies CASSPRTSEKVGNEQFF.

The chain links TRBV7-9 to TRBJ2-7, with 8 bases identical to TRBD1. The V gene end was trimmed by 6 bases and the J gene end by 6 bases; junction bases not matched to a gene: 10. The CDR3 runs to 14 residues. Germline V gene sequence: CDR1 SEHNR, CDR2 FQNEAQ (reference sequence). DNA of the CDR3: TGTGCCAGCAGATCGACAGGGGATAGCTTCGAGCAGTACTTC. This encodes CASRSTGDSFEQYF.

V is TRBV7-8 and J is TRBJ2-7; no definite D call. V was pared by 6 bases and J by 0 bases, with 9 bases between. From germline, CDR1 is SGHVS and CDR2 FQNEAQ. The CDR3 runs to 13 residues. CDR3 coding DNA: TGTGCCAGCAGGCTCCGATCCTCCTACGAGCAGTACTTC. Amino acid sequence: CASRLRSSYEQYF.